Below, 25 T cell receptor beta chains from the same sample are listed, as sequenced in a study of beta chain features in type 1 diabetes. For these TCRs, the target antigens are not known. The study, taken as a whole, reports: Shorter TCRB CDR3s, moderately but significantly so, were found in Type 1 diabetes patients in all four CD4+ subsets.

Sequencing targeted expressed TCRB transcripts, as all isolated RNA had been reverse transcribed. Assay used: immunoSEQ multiplex PCR; TCRdb lists only in-frame clones, some missing. The sample carries about 170,000 clones, 7% to 9% recorded once. What was sequenced was central memory CD4+ T cells from blood. The receptors shown here come from a man aged 18 to 30 with type 1 diabetes.

The chain links TRBV15 to TRBJ2-3, with TRBD2 matching over 8 bases. The junction had 8 bases not matched to a gene; V was cut back by 0 bases and J by 0 bases. The CDR3 has 18 residues. Germline V gives CDR1 LNHNV, CDR2 YYDKDF (reference sequence). CDR3: CATSRDLSGGGSTDTQYF. The CDR3 DNA is TGTGCCACCAGCAGAGATTTGTCCGGGGGGGGCAGCACAGATACGCAGTATTTT.

At least ten counts were recorded for this clone. V usage is TRBV29-1 and J usage is TRBJ2-5; 7 bases match TRBD2. CDR1 and CDR2 (germline): SQVTM, ANQGSEA. CDR3 length equals 14 residues. V trimming: 2 bases; J trimming: 5 bases; junction bases outside the gene matches: 8. CDR3 sequence: CSVERGGSVETQYF. The CDR3 DNA is TGCAGCGTTGAAAGGGGAGGGAGTGTTGAGACCCAGTACTTC.

This clone was seen a few times. This chain uses TRBV5-6 with TRBJ1-5; no clear D gene. V lost 3 bases to trimming and J lost 4 bases, with 11 bases between them. The CDR3 spans 14 residues. Germline lookup yields CDR1 SGHDT and CDR2 YYEEEE. In nucleotides, the CDR3 is TGTGCCAGCAGCTCGACGGGGTGGAATCAGCCCCAGCATTTT. Protein product: CASSSTGWNQPQHF.

V and J are TRBV29-1 and TRBJ2-7; D is unclear. The CDR3 loop spans 14 amino acids. V lost 4 bases, J lost 2 bases, and 15 bases lay in between. Germline-derived CDR1 and CDR2 are SQVTM and ANQGSEA. CDR3 in DNA: TGCAGCGTTGGCCCCCGATTAGCCGCCTACGAGCAGTACTTC. This gives the protein CSVGPRLAAYEQYF.

This clone was counted only a few times. The chain links TRBV9 to TRBJ2-1; possibly TRBD2 for D (5 bases). CDR3 length equals 16 residues. The ends were cut back, 0 bases at V and 2 bases at J, with 12 bases in the middle. Germline CDR1 SGDLS, CDR2 YYNGEE. The CDR3 DNA is TGTGCCAGCAGCGTAGATGGGAACGGGGCCTACAATGAGCAGTTCTTC. This sequence encodes CASSVDGNGAYNEQFF. The full variable domain, completed using reference TRBV9 and TRBJ2-1, is DSGVTQTPKHLITATGQRVTLRCSPRSGDLSVYWYQQSLDQGLQFLIQYYNGEERAKGNILERFSAQQFPDLHSELNLSSLELGDSALYFCASSVDGNGAYNEQFFGPGTRLTVL.

This clone turned up a few times. The DNA of the CDR3 is TGTGCCAGTCGGACTAGCGGCGACGAGCAGTACTTC. This codes for CASRTSGDEQYF. The chain links TRBV28 to TRBJ2-7; 10 nucleotides line up with TRBD2. V shed 9 bases and J 5 bases; nucleotides not matched to a gene: 4. Germline CDR1 reads MDHEN; CDR2 reads SYDVKM. CDR3 size: 12 residues.

This clone has a handful of counts. J is TRBJ2-3 and V is TRBV7-8; unclear D gene. Germline V gives CDR1 SGHVS, CDR2 FQNEAQ. The CDR3 has 12 residues. V dropped 2 bases and J dropped 6 bases, with 6 bases sitting between them. CDR3 loop: CASSLISDTQYF. The CDR3 DNA sequence: TGTGCCAGCAGCTTAATCTCCGATACGCAGTATTTT.

This chain joins TRBV10-2 and TRBJ1-1, with 7 bases lining up with TRBD1. The germline CDR1 and CDR2 sequences are WSHSY and SAAADI. The CDR3 length is 13 residues. V dropped 8 bases and J dropped 2; count of bases not matched to a gene: 5. For the CDR3, the DNA is TGCGCCAGCCAGGGACAGCAAAACACTGAAGCTTTCTTT. Its translation is CASQGQQNTEAFF.

V gene TRBV28 combines with J gene TRBJ2-5; the D gene is possibly TRBD2 (5 bases). Trimming cost V 6 bases and J 3 bases, with 14 bases left between them. The CDR3 spans 14 residues. The germline V gene encodes CDR1 MDHEN and CDR2 SYDVKM. The CDR3 reads CASSPGDLKETQYF. In nucleotides, the CDR3 is TGTGCCAGCAGCCCCGGGGATTTAAAAGAGACCCAGTACTTC. Based on the CDR3 plus reference TRBV28 and TRBJ2-5, the full variable domain is DVKVTQSSRYLVKRTGEKVFLECVQDMDHENMFWYRQDPGLGLRLIYFSYDVKMKEKGDIPEGYSVSREKKERFSLILESASTNQTSMYLCASSPGDLKETQYFGPGTRLLVL.

This clone came up a few times. The chain is built from TRBV7-9 and TRBJ2-4; TRBD1 matches 8 bases. The junction had 14 bases not matched to a gene; V was cut back by 5 bases and J by 2 bases. CDR3 length: 18 residues. Germline V gives CDR1 SEHNR, CDR2 FQNEAQ (reference sequence). The CDR3 DNA follows: TGTGCCAGCAGCCCCAGGGGGCGTTCATTCGATACCAAAAACATTCAGTACTTC. It is translated as CASSPRGRSFDTKNIQYF.

V gene TRBV11-2 combines with J gene TRBJ2-7, with 7 bases aligning to TRBD2. CDR1 is SGHAT and CDR2 is FQNNGV in the germline V gene. V lost 6 bases and J lost 5; bases outside the gene matches: 7. The CDR3 is made up of 13 amino acids. CDR3 amino acids: CASRLVGGNEQYF. The CDR3 nucleotides read TGTGCCAGCAGACTAGTCGGGGGGAACGAGCAGTACTTC.

J is TRBJ1-1 and V is TRBV28; perhaps TRBD1 as D (5 bases). The CDR3 length is 13 residues. Trimming took 6 bases from V and 3 from J, leaving 11 bases between them. CDR1 is MDHEN, CDR2 SYDVKM, per germline. CDR3 in amino acids: CASRPGVYTEAFF. In nucleotides, the CDR3 is TGTGCCAGCAGACCGGGGGTTTACACTGAAGCTTTCTTT.

This clone was observed a few times. The chain recombines TRBV19 with TRBJ2-7; maybe TRBD2 (6 bases). Germline CDR1 and CDR2: LNHDA and SQIVND (reference sequence). V was shortened by 5 bases and J by 0 bases, with 8 bases between the two germline ends. The CDR3 extends over 13 amino acids. CDR3 sequence: CASSGGNSYEQYF. The CDR3, as DNA: TGTGCCAGTAGTGGGGGGAACTCCTACGAGCAGTACTTC.

The chain has TRBV7-9 and TRBJ2-7; D is perhaps TRBD1 (6 bases). The CDR3 contains 15 residues. Trimming shortened V by 5 bases and J by 3 bases, and 17 bases separated the two germline ends. CDR1 is SEHNR, CDR2 FQNEAQ, per germline (reference sequence). In DNA form, the CDR3 reads TGTGCCAGCAGCCGACCGGGACAAAGCTTCTACGAGCAGTACTTC. It yields the protein CASSRPGQSFYEQYF. Full variable domain (missing parts from reference TRBV7-9 and TRBJ2-7): DTGVSQNPRHKITKRGQNVTFRCDPISEHNRLYWYRQTLGQGPEFLTYFQNEAQLEKSRLLSDRFSAERPKGSFSTLEIQRTEQGDSAMYLCASSRPGQSFYEQYFGPGTRLTVT.

V usage is TRBV18 and J usage is TRBJ1-5, with a weak D call TRBD1 (6 bases). Germline V lookup: CDR1 KGHSH, CDR2 LQKENI. V lost 2 bases to trimming and J lost 0 bases, with 14 bases between them. This CDR3 is 17 amino acids long. The CDR3 sequence is CASSPRQAVNSNQPQHF. The CDR3, as DNA: TGTGCCAGCTCACCAAGACAGGCGGTTAATAGCAATCAGCCCCAGCATTTT.

This clone was observed a handful of times. This chain uses TRBV6-5 with TRBJ2-5, with 11 positions matching TRBD2. Per the germline V gene, CDR1 is MNHEY and CDR2 is SVGAGI. This CDR3 region has 13 residues. V lost 8 bases to trimming and J lost 5 bases; unmatched junction nucleotides: 4. CDR3 loop: CASLAGGSETQYF. CDR3 in DNA: TGTGCCAGCCTAGCGGGGGGTTCGGAGACCCAGTACTTC.

The chain joins TRBV2 to TRBJ2-1; 9 nucleotides agree with TRBD2. This CDR3 is 15 amino acids long. The V segment lost 4 bases and the J segment 2 bases; nucleotides outside the gene matches: 3. The germline V gene encodes CDR1 SNHLY and CDR2 FYNNEI. In nucleotides, the CDR3 is TGTGCCAGCAGTGTGGGACTAGCTCCCTACAATGAGCAGTTCTTC. It codes for CASSVGLAPYNEQFF.

Only a few counts were recorded for this clone. V gene TRBV23-1 combines with J gene TRBJ1-1, with D unresolved. TRBV23-1 is noted as an ORF with a role that remains uncertain. The CDR3 length is 14 residues. Trimming removed 2 bases at V and 1 base at J, with 8 bases between. CDR3 residues: CASSQGDQNTEAFF. In nucleotides, the CDR3 is TGCGCCAGCAGTCAAGGAGACCAGAACACTGAAGCTTTCTTT.

This clone was seen a few times. V gene TRBV9 combines with J gene TRBJ2-5; the D is unclear. The J call may be in error: the DNA end matches TRBJ2-7 better. There are 13 residues in the CDR3. The germline gives CDR1 SGDLS, CDR2 YYNGEE. CDR3 sequence (DNA): TGTGCCAGCAGCGTAGACAGAGACTACGAGCAGTACTTC. It translates to CASSVDRDYEQYF.

The chain uses TRBV30 and TRBJ2-1, with 8 bases that match TRBD2. V lost 1 base, J lost 9 bases, and 11 bases stayed unmatched. Per the germline V gene, CDR1 is GTSNPN and CDR2 is SVGIG (reference sequence). There are 15 residues in the CDR3. As DNA, the CDR3 is TGTGCCTGGAGTGGCGAAGCGGGAGTAATCGGTGAGCAGTTCTTC. As protein: CAWSGEAGVIGEQFF. Combining the CDR3 with reference TRBV30 and TRBJ2-1 gives the whole variable domain SQTIHQWPATLVQPVGSPLSLECTVEGTSNPNLYWYRQAAGRGLQLLFYSVGIGQISSEVPQNLSASRPQDRQFILSSKKLLLSDSGFYLCAWSGEAGVIGEQFFGPGTRLTVL.

This clone was seen only a few times. The chain has TRBV15 and TRBJ1-1; D remains unclear. Germline values: CDR1 LNHNV, CDR2 YYDKDF (reference sequence). The ends were cut back, 3 bases at V and 4 bases at J, with 21 bases in the middle. The CDR3 has 17 amino acids. The chain's CDR3 is CATSSLINSGLSTEAFF. Written as DNA, the CDR3 is TGTGCCACCAGCAGCCTTATAAATAGCGGACTGTCCACTGAAGCTTTCTTT.

This clone has more than one count but fewer than ten. V usage is TRBV25-1 and J usage is TRBJ1-1, with 9 bases that match TRBD1. The germline CDR1 and CDR2 sequences are MGHDK and SYGVNS. The V segment lost 5 bases and the J segment 4 bases; nucleotides outside the gene matches: 2. This CDR3 is 13 amino acids long. The CDR3 loop is CASSPGQGTEAFF. The CDR3 DNA sequence: TGTGCCAGCAGTCCGGGACAGGGCACTGAAGCTTTCTTT.

The chain is built from TRBV6-5 and TRBJ1-2; 8 bases match TRBD1. The germline gives CDR1 MNHEY, CDR2 SVGAGI. There are 12 residues in the CDR3. Unmatched junction bases numbered 1, after V lost 6 bases and J lost 4 bases. The CDR3 loop is CASSGQGYGYTF. In DNA, the CDR3 is TGTGCCAGCAGCGGACAGGGCTATGGCTACACCTTC.

The chain couples TRBV6-5 to TRBJ2-3, with unresolved D. With 2 bases removed from V and 5 bases from J, the gap between germline ends came to 14 bases. CDR3 length equals 15 residues. Germline CDR1 reads MNHEY; CDR2 reads SVGAGI. The CDR3 DNA is TGTGCCAGCAGTTACGGAAGACAACTCTTAGATACGCAGTATTTT. Its protein is CASSYGRQLLDTQYF.

This sequence joins TRBV18 and TRBJ2-3, with a possible D match to TRBD1 (6 bases). V was trimmed by 5 bases and J by 4 bases, leaving 10 bases between them. The CDR3 is 13 amino acids. The germline CDR1 and CDR2 sequences are KGHSH and LQKENI. CDR3 loop: CASSTGLPDTQYF. CDR3 in DNA: TGTGCCAGCTCAACAGGGTTGCCAGATACGCAGTATTTT.